The 14 T cell receptor beta chains reported below all come from one sample, sequenced in a study of human T cells and chemical hapten exposure. Described time point: patch test 1, 2 weeks after DPC sensitization. Regarding treatment: therapeutic diphenylcyclopropenone sensitization with weekly scalp DPC. TCRdb re-called the RACE reads with MiXCR, one entry per CDR3 protein. The sample shows under 150,000 distinct CDR3 sequences, over 10% of them seen only once. The starting material was whole blood, obtained in connection with sensitization to the hapten diphenylcyclopropenone (DPC). These receptors all stem from a woman in her forties or fifties with alopecia areata. Some clones in this sample may be carry-over from other donors' samples.

This clonotype showed up many times. The CDR3 is CASSYFTGEEQFF. CDR3 in DNA: TGTGCCAGCAGTTACTTTACAGGGGAAGAGCAGTTCTTC. The V call is TRBV6-5, the J call TRBJ2-1; 7 bases match TRBD1. Losses at the gene ends were 1 base for V and 10 bases for J; bases not matched to a gene: 4. This CDR3 comprises 13 residues. CDR1 is MNHEY and CDR2 is SVGAGI in the germline V gene.

This clonotype was detected many times. This chain connects TRBV12-3 or TRBV12-4 to TRBJ2-1; 7 positions match TRBD1. The CDR3 totals 13 residues. The V gene end was trimmed by 5 bases and the J gene end by 6 bases; junction bases not matched to a gene: 4. The CDR3 sequence: CASSPTGVNEQFF. The CDR3 DNA sequence: TGTGCCAGCAGTCCTACAGGGGTCAATGAGCAGTTCTTC.

V is TRBV9 and J is TRBJ2-3; D remains ambiguous. The CDR3 has 15 residues. Germline CDR1 SGDLS, CDR2 YYNGEE. Trimming removed 5 bases at V and 3 bases at J, with 16 bases between. The CDR3 reads CASSPLEGLTDTQYF. CDR3 sequence (DNA): TGTGCCAGCAGTCCTTTGGAAGGGTTGACAGATACGCAGTATTTT.

V and J are TRBV19 and TRBJ1-5; D perhaps matches TRBD1 (6 bases). The CDR3 has 15 amino acids. Germline CDR1 LNHDA, CDR2 SQIVND (reference sequence). Deletions cut 5 bases from V and 4 bases from J, with 15 bases between. The CDR3 is CASSVSLTGNQPQHF. DNA of the CDR3: TGTGCCAGTAGTGTCAGCTTAACAGGGAATCAGCCCCAGCATTTT. Full variable domain (rest looked up from reference TRBV19 and TRBJ1-5): DGGITQSPKYLFRKEGQNVTLSCEQNLNHDAMYWYRQDPGQGLRLIYYSQIVNDFQKGDIAEGYSVSREKKESFPLTVTSAQKNPTAFYLCASSVSLTGNQPQHFGDGTRLSIL.

This clonotype has ten or more counts. The chain recombines TRBV28 with TRBJ1-2; 7 bases match TRBD1. Germline lookup yields CDR1 MDHEN and CDR2 SYDVKM. The CDR3 spans 14 residues. With 4 bases clipped from V and 1 base from J, the junction kept 3 bases outside the gene matches. CDR3 in amino acids: CASSWGTVNYGYTF. DNA of the CDR3: TGTGCCAGCAGTTGGGGGACAGTTAACTATGGCTACACCTTC.

This clonotype has at least ten counts. The V and J genes are TRBV20-1 and TRBJ1-2; D is perhaps TRBD1 (5 bases). V was trimmed by 3 bases and J by 4 bases, leaving 15 bases between them. Germline loops: CDR1 DFQATT, CDR2 SNEGSKA (reference sequence). CDR3 size: 14 residues. DNA for the CDR3: TGCAGTGCTAGGTCGAGGGGAATCGGCTATGGCTACACCTTC. Protein product: CSARSRGIGYGYTF.

Many counts were recorded for this clonotype. The chain carries TRBV20-1 and TRBJ2-2, with 8 bases matching TRBD2. This CDR3 comprises 16 residues. V shed 0 bases, J shed 4 bases, and the junction held 7 bases outside the gene matches. Germline CDR1 reads DFQATT; CDR2 reads SNEGSKA (reference sequence). CDR3 region: CSARDFERESTGELFF. CDR3 coding DNA: TGCAGTGCTAGAGATTTCGAGCGGGAGAGCACCGGGGAGCTGTTTTTT.

This chain joins TRBV7-2 and TRBJ1-5; D is perhaps TRBD1 (6 bases). V lost 4 bases, J lost 7 bases, and 11 bases lay in between. CDR1 and CDR2 (germline): SGHTA, FQGNSA. The CDR3 is 13 amino acids. This CDR3 is CASSSTGIQPQHF. DNA of the CDR3: TGTGCCAGCAGCTCCACAGGGATACAGCCCCAGCATTTT.

This clonotype has ten or more counts. V usage is TRBV10-3 and J usage is TRBJ1-3; maybe TRBD1 (6 bases). The CDR3 contains 18 residues. Germline CDR1 is ENHRY and CDR2 is SYGVKD. Trimming took 6 bases from V and 2 from J, leaving 23 bases between them. CDR3: CAIRAGPTRTAAGNTIYF. For the CDR3, the DNA is TGTGCCATCAGGGCGGGCCCTACTCGGACAGCAGCTGGAAACACCATATATTTT.

This rearrangement joins TRBV7-8 to TRBJ1-1; 7 nucleotides match TRBD1. The CDR3 is 14 amino acids. After removal of 5 bases from V and 2 bases from J, the junction contained 5 bases not matched to a gene. Germline-derived CDR1 and CDR2 are SGHVS and FQNEAQ. Here the CDR3 reads CASSAWDSNTEAFF. The DNA of the CDR3 is TGTGCCAGCAGCGCCTGGGACAGCAACACTGAAGCTTTCTTT.

The count of this clonotype is one. The chain joins TRBV29-1 to TRBJ1-1, with D unresolved. The CDR3 consists of 13 residues. Trimming removed 5 bases at V and 0 bases at J, with 10 bases between. Germline CDR1 SQVTM, CDR2 ANQGSEA. The CDR3 sequence: CSVKVFMNTEAFF. CDR3 nucleotides: TGCAGCGTTAAGGTTTTCATGAACACTGAAGCTTTCTTT.

In its sample, this clonotype was seen many times. CDR3 DNA: TGTGCCAGCAGGCTCCTCGTGGGAACCGGGGAGCTGTTTTTT. It is translated as CASRLLVGTGELFF. V usage is TRBV6-2 or TRBV6-3 and J usage is TRBJ2-2; D ambiguous. With 6 bases removed from V and 5 bases from J, the gap between germline ends came to 13 bases. The CDR3 length is 14 residues. The germline V gene has CDR1 MNHEY and CDR2 SVGEGT.

Many counts were recorded for this clonotype. J is TRBJ2-3 and V is TRBV18; 9 positions match TRBD1. Germline assignment: CDR1 KGHSH and CDR2 LQKENI. The CDR3 is made up of 15 amino acids. J lost 3 bases, V lost 5 bases, and 6 bases had no gene match. CDR3: CASSTQDRGTDTQYF. CDR3 DNA: TGTGCCAGCTCAACGCAAGACAGGGGGACAGATACGCAGTATTTT.

This clonotype was detected ten times or more. In DNA, the CDR3 is TGTGCCAGCAGCTCTGCGGGACTGGCATCTTCCTACAATGAGCAGTTCTTC. Protein: CASSSAGLASSYNEQFF. This rearrangement joins TRBV28 to TRBJ2-1; TRBD2 is a possible D gene (6 bases). The CDR3 sequence is 17 residues long. Germline CDR1 is MDHEN and CDR2 is SYDVKM. Trimming cost V 6 bases and J 1 base, with 19 bases left between them.